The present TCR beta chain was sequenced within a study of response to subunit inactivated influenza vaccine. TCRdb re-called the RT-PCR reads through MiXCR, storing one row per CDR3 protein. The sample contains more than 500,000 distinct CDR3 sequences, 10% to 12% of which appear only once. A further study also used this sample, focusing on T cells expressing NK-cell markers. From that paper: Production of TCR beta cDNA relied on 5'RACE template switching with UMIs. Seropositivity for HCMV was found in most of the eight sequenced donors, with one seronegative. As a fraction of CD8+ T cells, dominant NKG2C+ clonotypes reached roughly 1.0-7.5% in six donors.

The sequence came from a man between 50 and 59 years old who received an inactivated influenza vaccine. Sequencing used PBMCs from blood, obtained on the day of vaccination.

The DNA for the CDR3 is TGCGCCAGCAGCCAAGATATTCTTTCTGGGGTCGCTGGCTACGAGCAGTACTTC. It encodes CASSQDILSGVAGYEQYF. The V call is TRBV4-1, the J call TRBJ2-7; D unclear. V was shortened by 0 bases and J by 3 bases, with 21 bases between the two germline ends. The CDR3 length is 18 residues. Looked up from germline, CDR1 is MGHRA and CDR2 is YSYEKL.